This T cell receptor beta chain originates from a study of Graves' ophthalmopathy and Graves' hyperthyroidism (dated by TCRdb to 2016 to 2018). Describing the broader study: Peripheral blood was collected at initial diagnosis, before any treatment. The roughly 94 discovery patients were randomly split 7:3 into training and test sets. In total, 135 blood samples were TCR-sequenced: approximately 42 ophthalmopathy, 80 or so hyperthyroidism and about 17 hyperthyroidism-to-ophthalmopathy patients. TCR beta repertoire signatures were used to distinguish Graves' ophthalmopathy from Graves' hyperthyroidism and to predict progression to ophthalmopathy. To explore V-J signatures that separate ophthalmopathy from hyperthyroidism, a discovery set of about a hundred patients was enrolled, consisting of 40 to 45 with ophthalmopathy and approximately 60 with stable hyperthyroidism. The independent validation cohort included about 19 hyperthyroidism patients plus 17 patients who later progressed from hyperthyroidism to ophthalmopathy. Following sample collection, hyperthyroidism patients were given methimazole at a starting dose of 30 mg daily, and ophthalmopathy patients were given high-dose intravenous methylprednisolone. In about 6 hyperthyroidism patients, the T-cell repertoire of thyroid tissue was compared with the T-cell repertoire of blood. Overall study results and their limits: Ophthalmopathy was separated from stable hyperthyroidism by the 13-signature model with 87.88% sensitivity and about 83% specificity in cross-validation and with 80%/75% in the test set. Sample size was not predetermined statistically, and investigators were not blinded to group allocation. Most of the expanded thyroid clonotypes with a frequency above 0.001 were also detected in blood, and it was suggested that the thyroid immune response may be reflected by blood repertoires. In validation, the model predicted ophthalmopathy progression with more than 70% sensitivity and around 72% specificity; about a dozen predicted patients were CT-confirmed with GO in a median of about 7.1 months.

For repertoire sequencing, the TCR beta CDR3 regions were amplified from RNA transcripts. The first round was an RT-PCR using HTBI primers with the Qiagen OneStep RT-PCR kit, and this first round was followed by a second-round multiplex PCR, then size selection and purification. Sequencing of the libraries was carried out on an Illumina HiSeq2000 in paired-end mode with 100 bp reads. The source study handled its data this way. SOAPnuke was used for read processing, and reads with adapters, uncalled bases, a mean Phred below 15, or no exact constant-primer or identifier match were discarded. COPE v1.2.5 was used to merge the high-quality paired reads. Unique nucleotide sequences were defined as clonotypes and aligned to IMGT TRB V, D and J references using MiTCR v1.1. Only V-J combinations with frequency above 0.0001 were analysed, covering over 99% of repertoires. For each V-J combination, a TCR clonal expansion and chaos score was defined as F50 clonal expansion divided by the chaos observed in the TCRdist matrix. Welch's t-statistics and random forest were used to reduce the features to 10 to 15 V-J combinations, which were then used as input to a naive Bayes classifier. The similarity between thyroid and blood repertoires was quantified using the Morisita-Horn index. Clones were called with MiXCR by TCRdb after fastp trimmed the public reads at Q25, and only in-frame beta chains were retained. Rows matching on CDR3 protein sequence are summarized as one entry with the most common DNA and genes. The V and J calls here are based on TCRdb, not the publication. In this sample the table shows 200,000 to 250,000 distinct CDR3 sequences, about 22% of which occur a single time. The ten largest clones take up roughly 40% of the sample.

Patients with ophthalmopathy had moderately to severely active disease, with a Clinical Activity Score of 3 or more, a NOSPECS grade of 4 or more, and a disease duration of less than 3 months. Patients were excluded if they had other autoimmune diseases, uncontrolled infections, pregnancy or lactation. Diagnosis was based on clinical symptoms, serum thyroxine, TRAb, thyroid ultrasound and orbital computed tomography. PBMCs were isolated from 10 ml of fresh peripheral blood by Ficoll-Paque density gradient centrifugation. Trizol reagent was used to extract the total RNA, and its quality was then checked on an Agilent 2100 Bioanalyzer. Its CDR3 holds 13 amino acids, cysteine through phenylalanine. Only the CDR3 region is kept as DNA, spanning 39 bases read in frame from base 1. The germline V gene (reference sequence) gives CDR1 as MNHEY and CDR2 as SMNVEV. V loses 2 bases, J loses 6 bases, and the germline ends lie 10 bases apart.

This clonotype was picked up many times. This clone's antigen is unknown. Per-base quality was not reported, and no clone a single base away is much larger than it. The chain links TRBV27 with TRBJ1-1, with TRBD1 tentatively as D gene (5 bases match). Sequencing was done on a sample of peripheral blood. This sequence originates from a woman aged 45-60 years with Graves' ophthalmopathy. Donor details come from another sample of the same person, matched by shared clones. The CDR3 corresponds to CASSLTRVSEAFF. The DNA is as follows: TGTGCCAGCAGTTTAACCAGGGTATCTGAAGCTTTCTTT.